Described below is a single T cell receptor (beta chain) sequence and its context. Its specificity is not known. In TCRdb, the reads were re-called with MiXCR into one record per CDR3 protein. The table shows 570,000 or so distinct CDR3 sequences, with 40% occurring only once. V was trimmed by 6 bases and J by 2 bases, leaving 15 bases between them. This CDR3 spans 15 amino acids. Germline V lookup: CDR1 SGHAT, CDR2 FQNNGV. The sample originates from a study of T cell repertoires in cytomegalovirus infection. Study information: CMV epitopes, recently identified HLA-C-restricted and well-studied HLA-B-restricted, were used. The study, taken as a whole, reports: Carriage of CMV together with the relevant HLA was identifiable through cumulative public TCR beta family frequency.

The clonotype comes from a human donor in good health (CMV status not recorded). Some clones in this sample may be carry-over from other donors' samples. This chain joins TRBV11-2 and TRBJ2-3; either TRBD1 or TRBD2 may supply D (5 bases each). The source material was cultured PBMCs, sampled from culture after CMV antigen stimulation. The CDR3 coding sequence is TGTGCCAGCAGGCTTAGGGACGTCTTCACAGATACGCAGTATTTT. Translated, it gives CASRLRDVFTDTQYF.